The rows below give T cell receptor beta chains drawn from one sample of a study of blood T cell repertoires in COVID-19. Some clones are missing from TCRdb's copy, which holds only in-frame ones; the method was immunoSEQ multiplex PCR. The repertoire holds over 150,000 clones, with approximately 80% as singletons. The sample comprised peripheral blood. These receptor sequences come from a human donor in a cohort sampled during active COVID-19. Both conserved end residues are part of each CDR3. The order of the fields is V gene, J gene, D gene, clone size, CDR3 DNA, CDR3 protein. D genes are given only for firm matches. Not all rows give a size; the values are once, few, many and, for expanded clones, a class.

TRBV6-2/TRBV6-3,TRBJ2-7,TRBD1,once,TGTGCCAGCAGTTACCTTTCGTTTTCCGGGACAGGGCCCTACGAGCAGTACTTC,CASSYLSFSGTGPYEQYF
TRBV11-2,TRBJ1-1,-,-,TGTGCCAGCAGCTTAGTAGACGGGATGAACACTGAAGCTTTCTTT,CASSLVDGMNTEAFF
TRBV9,TRBJ1-2,TRBD1,-,TGTGCCAGCAGCTTCCGGACAGGGGGCGACGGCTACACCTTC,CASSFRTGGDGYTF
TRBV6-4,TRBJ2-1,-,-,TGTGCCAGCAGCCCTACCGGGACACAAGATAATGAGCAGTTCTTC,CASSPTGTQDNEQFF
TRBV15,TRBJ1-4,-,-,TGTGCCACCAGCAGAGTATCGGACAGCCAAAAACTGTTTTTT,CATSRVSDSQKLFF
TRBV7-3,TRBJ2-5,TRBD1,-,TGTGCCAGCAGCTTACCCTTCGGGACAGGGAAAGAGACCCAGTACTTC,CASSLPFGTGKETQYF
TRBV29-1,TRBJ2-1,TRBD1,-,TGCAGCGCCCACATAACTCTTGGGACAGGGTCAGATCAGTTCTTC,CSAHITLGTGSDQFF
TRBV9,TRBJ1-1,TRBD1,-,TGTGCCAGCAGCCCCGGGACAGGGGCCATGAACACTGAAGCTTTCTTT,CASSPGTGAMNTEAFF
TRBV5-1,TRBJ2-1,-,-,TGCGCCAGCAGCTTGGACACAAACAATGAGCAGTTCTTC,CASSLDTNNEQFF
TRBV27,TRBJ1-1,TRBD1,-,TGTGCCAGCAGTTTGGTAGGGGGCGGCACTGAAGCTTTCTTT,CASSLVGGGTEAFF
TRBV3-1/TRBV3-2,TRBJ1-3,TRBD1,-,TGTGCCAGCAGGGACGGGACAGGTCTTAACACCATATATTTT,CASRDGTGLNTIYF
TRBV5-1,TRBJ2-7,-,-,TGCGCCAGCAGCTTAGGACTTAGCGAGCAGTACTTC,CASSLGLSEQYF
TRBV9,TRBJ2-1,-,-,TGTGCCAGCAGCGCCTCTAGCTTTAACGAGCAGTTCTTC,CASSASSFNEQFF
TRBV5-1,TRBJ1-2,-,once,TGCGCCAGCAGCTTGGACGGGGGAGCGGGCTACACCTTC,CASSLDGGAGYTF
TRBV5-1,TRBJ2-5,TRBD1,-,TGCGCCAGCAGCTTAACAGGGGAAGAGACCCAGTACTTC,CASSLTGEETQYF
TRBV2,TRBJ1-4,-,-,TGTGCCAGCAGTGTAAGGGGTGCTCCTAATGAAAAACTGTTTTTT,CASSVRGAPNEKLFF
TRBV3-1/TRBV3-2,TRBJ1-4,-,-,TGTGCCAGCAGCCAAGTCTTCAGGGAGGATGAAAAACTGTTTTTT,CASSQVFREDEKLFF
TRBV6-5,TRBJ1-6,TRBD1,once,TGTGCCAGCAGTCGGACAGGGGTTAATTCACCCCTCCACTTT,CASSRTGVNSPLHF
TRBV7-9,TRBJ1-3,TRBD1,-,TGTGCCAGCAGCTCCAGGGGGACCTCTGGAAACACCATATATTTT,CASSSRGTSGNTIYF
TRBV9,TRBJ1-2,-,-,TGTGCCAGCAGCCTCGGGAGTGGCTACACCTTC,CASSLGSGYTF
TRBV7-9,TRBJ1-6,-,-,TGTGCCAGCAGCTTAGGAGCACCCCTCCACTTT,CASSLGAPLHF
TRBV5-4,TRBJ2-6,-,once,TGTGCCAGCAGCTCACAGGGAACTGGGGCCAACGTCCTGACTTTC,CASSSQGTGANVLTF
TRBV15,TRBJ2-7,-,-,TGTGCCACCAGCTCAGGAGGAGGTCCCTCCTACGAGCAGTACTTC,CATSSGGGPSYEQYF
TRBV12-5,TRBJ1-1,-,-,TGTGCTAGTGGTTTGCTATCCGGGGTATCGAACACTGAAGCTTTCTTT,CASGLLSGVSNTEAFF
TRBV30,TRBJ2-1,-,-,TGTGCCTGGAGATTCCCCCCGTATGAGCAGTTCTTC,CAWRFPPYEQFF
TRBV6-5,TRBJ2-7,TRBD1,-,TGTGCCTCTGGCCGGGACAGGTCCTACGAGCAGTACTTC,CASGRDRSYEQYF
TRBV19,TRBJ1-1,-,-,TGTGCCAGTAGCCTACGGGAGTTGAACACTGAAGCTTTCTTT,CASSLRELNTEAFF
TRBV7-9,TRBJ1-2,-,-,TGTGCCAGCAGCCCCCCGGGGGGCTATGGCTACACCTTC,CASSPPGGYGYTF
TRBV15,TRBJ2-7,-,-,TGTGCCACCAGCGCGAGTGGTAACGAGCAGTACTTC,CATSASGNEQYF
TRBV5-1,TRBJ1-1,TRBD1,-,TGCGCCAGCAGTTCACAGGGGGTAGGGCTAAGTACTGAAGCTTTCTTT,CASSSQGVGLSTEAFF
TRBV7-6,TRBJ2-5,TRBD2,-,TGTGCCAGCAGCTTAGATTCCCGGACTAGCGGGGAGGGAGAGACCCAGTACTTC,CASSLDSRTSGEGETQYF
TRBV9,TRBJ1-1,-,once,TGTGCCAGCAGCGTAGGAGGTAAGGGGGGGACCACTGAAGCTTTCTTT,CASSVGGKGGTTEAFF
TRBV2,TRBJ2-2,-,-,TGTGCCAGCACAGCCTTGAGGGTCGGCGCCGGGGAGCTGTTTTTT,CASTALRVGAGELFF
TRBV12-3/TRBV12-4,TRBJ2-3,-,-,TGTGCCAGCAGCCCCTTGTTGGATACGCAGTATTTT,CASSPLLDTQYF
TRBV3-1/TRBV3-2,TRBJ2-5,TRBD1,-,TGTGCCAGCAGCCAAGAAGGGACAGGGGAACAAGAGACCCAGTACTTC,CASSQEGTGEQETQYF
TRBV9,TRBJ1-2,-,once,TGTGCCAGCAGCGTTCAGGGTGGGAACTATGGCTACACCTTC,CASSVQGGNYGYTF
TRBV7-9,TRBJ2-7,-,-,TGTGCCAGCAGCCCGGTGGGCGAAAGGACCTACGAGCAGTACTTC,CASSPVGERTYEQYF
TRBV19,TRBJ2-7,TRBD2,once,TGTGCCAGTAGTAAAGAGGGACTAGCGGGGGGGCCCTACGAGCAGTACTTC,CASSKEGLAGGPYEQYF
TRBV3-1/TRBV3-2,TRBJ2-7,TRBD2,few,TGTGCCAGCAGCCATAGCGGGGGAGCGTACGAGCAGTACTTC,CASSHSGGAYEQYF
TRBV5-8,TRBJ1-1,-,-,TGTGCCAGCAGCTTGGCCGAGCGGGGAACTGAAGCTTTCTTT,CASSLAERGTEAFF
TRBV13,TRBJ2-7,TRBD2,-,TGTGCCAGCAGCCGTACCGGGACTAGCGGAACCTACGAGCAGTACTTC,CASSRTGTSGTYEQYF
TRBV7-3,TRBJ2-1,TRBD2,-,TGTGCCAGCAGCTTAACCGGGGGGGCCCCCTACAATGAGCAGTTCTTC,CASSLTGGAPYNEQFF
TRBV19,TRBJ1-1,TRBD1,-,TGTGCCAGTACACAGGGGGCGATCACTGAAGCTTTCTTT,CASTQGAITEAFF
TRBV19,TRBJ2-3,-,-,TGTGCCAGTAGTATAACGAGGGCCCTAGGGTATACGCAGTATTTT,CASSITRALGYTQYF
TRBV5-6,TRBJ1-1,-,-,TGTGCCAGCAGCTTGGGGCACAACACTGAAGCTTTCTTT,CASSLGHNTEAFF
TRBV5-6,TRBJ2-1,-,-,TGTGCCAGCAGCTTGGTGGGTCATAGCGCGTACTCCTACAATGAGCAGTTCTTC,CASSLVGHSAYSYNEQFF
TRBV19,TRBJ2-7,TRBD1,-,TGTGCCAGTAGGGGGACAGGGATCTACGAGCAGTACTTC,CASRGTGIYEQYF